This T cell receptor beta chain was observed in a study of blood T cell repertoires in COVID-19. Study background: Sites across the United States, Italy and Spain contributed samples from acute and convalescent COVID-19. In each case, the material was cDNA or gDNA derived from T cells, B-cell-depleted T cells, or PBMCs.

Germline CDR1 SGHTA, CDR2 FQGNSA. Trimming took 4 bases from V and 2 from J, leaving 18 bases between them. This CDR3 spans 17 amino acids. Source study methods: Reference gene primer amplification yielded estimated nucleated cell counts. Using immunoSEQ multiplex PCR, the repertoire was profiled, and TCRdb retains in-frame clones only, with some absent. V and J calls and clone size follow that table, whereas D and trimming were derived from the DNA. The table records some 68,000 clones, approximately 80% of them present only once. The specimen sequenced was peripheral blood. The rearrangement joins TRBV7-2 to TRBJ1-5, with D possibly matching TRBD1 (6 bases). This receptor was taken from a man in his sixties or seventies with acute or convalescent COVID-19. Here the CDR3 reads CASSSRGGGAGNQPQHF. In DNA form, the CDR3 reads TGTGCCAGCAGCTCTAGGGGCGGGGGCGCGGGCAATCAGCCCCAGCATTTT. Drawing the rest from reference TRBV7-2 and TRBJ1-5, the complete variable domain is GAGVSQSPSNKVTEKGKDVELRCDPISGHTALYWYRQSLGQGLEFLIYFQGNSAPDKSGLPSDRFSAERTGGSVSTLTIQRTQQEDSAVYLCASSSRGGGAGNQPQHFGDGTRLSIL.